This TCR beta chain was documented in a study of cytomegalovirus exposure and HLA in healthy donors. The CDR3 is 12 residues long. V was trimmed by 4 bases and J by 13 bases, leaving 15 bases between them. Germline CDR1 reads SGHTA; CDR2 reads FQGNSA. PCR involved 60 Vbeta and 13 Jbeta primers. This table comes from immunoSEQ multiplex PCR, and its TCRdb copy is limited to in-frame clones, with some not included. This table has around 140,000 clones, approximately 80% appearing once. This clone turned up a few times. The TCR sequence derives from a male donor in good health and CMV-seronegative. The rearrangement uses TRBV7-2 and TRBJ2-3; maybe TRBD1 (6 bases). Material: PBMCs. The CDR3 is CASSYRAGDKYF. In nucleotides, the CDR3 is TGTGCCAGCAGCTACAGGGCCGGTGATAAGTATTTT.